A selection of T cell receptor beta chains follows, all from one sample in a study of beta chain features in type 1 diabetes. The method was immunoSEQ multiplex PCR; TCRdb's version includes in-frame clones alone and lacks a portion of them. The repertoire holds fewer than 500,000 clones, with approximately 14% as singletons. Specimen: naive CD4+ T cells from blood. The receptors shown here come from a man aged 25 to 40 in good health. CDR3s include the opening cysteine and the closing phenylalanine or tryptophan. Each record gives: V gene, J gene, clone size, D gene, CDR3 protein, CDR3 DNA. D genes are given only for firm matches. Only some rows state a clone size, as once, few, many or a class for expanded clones.

TRBV7-2	TRBJ2-5	few	-	CASSLTLGVVTQYF	TGTGCCAGCAGCTTAACACTGGGTGTCGTGACCCAGTACTTC
TRBV4-3	TRBJ1-6	-	-	CASSLGEEWSPLHF	TGCGCCAGCAGCCTGGGCGAGGAGTGGTCACCCCTCCACTTT
TRBV9	TRBJ1-2	few	-	CASSPLGSAGYTF	TGTGCCAGCAGCCCTCTCGGGTCAGCGGGCTACACCTTC
TRBV7-9	TRBJ2-7	-	-	CASSLQRYEQYF	TGTGCCAGCAGCTTACAACGCTACGAGCAGTACTTC
TRBV29-1	TRBJ2-1	few	TRBD2	CSVDRSLAGGRNEQFF	TGCAGCGTTGATCGCTCTCTAGCGGGAGGGAGGAATGAGCAGTTCTTC
TRBV6-5	TRBJ2-3	-	TRBD1	CASSRQGARTDTQYF	TGTGCCAGCAGTAGACAGGGGGCAAGGACAGATACGCAGTATTTT
TRBV10-3	TRBJ2-1	many	-	CAISEQGYEQFF	TGTGCCATCAGTGAACAGGGATATGAGCAGTTCTTC
TRBV5-4	TRBJ2-3	-	TRBD2	CASSLLALAGSTDTQYF	TGTGCCAGCAGCTTGCTCGCCCTAGCGGGCAGCACAGATACGCAGTATTTT
TRBV5-4	TRBJ2-3	few	-	CASSLEPDTQYF	TGTGCCAGCAGCTTGGAGCCAGATACGCAGTATTTT
TRBV30	TRBJ2-3	-	-	CAWSPGNTDTQYF	TGTGCCTGGAGTCCCGGAAACACAGATACGCAGTATTTT
TRBV19	TRBJ2-3	few	TRBD2	CASSIPGLGGTDTQYF	TGTGCCAGTAGTATCCCGGGACTAGGGGGCACAGATACGCAGTATTTT
TRBV2	TRBJ2-7	-	-	CASSVMAKNPSEQYF	TGTGCCAGCAGTGTCATGGCCAAGAATCCTTCCGAGCAGTACTTC